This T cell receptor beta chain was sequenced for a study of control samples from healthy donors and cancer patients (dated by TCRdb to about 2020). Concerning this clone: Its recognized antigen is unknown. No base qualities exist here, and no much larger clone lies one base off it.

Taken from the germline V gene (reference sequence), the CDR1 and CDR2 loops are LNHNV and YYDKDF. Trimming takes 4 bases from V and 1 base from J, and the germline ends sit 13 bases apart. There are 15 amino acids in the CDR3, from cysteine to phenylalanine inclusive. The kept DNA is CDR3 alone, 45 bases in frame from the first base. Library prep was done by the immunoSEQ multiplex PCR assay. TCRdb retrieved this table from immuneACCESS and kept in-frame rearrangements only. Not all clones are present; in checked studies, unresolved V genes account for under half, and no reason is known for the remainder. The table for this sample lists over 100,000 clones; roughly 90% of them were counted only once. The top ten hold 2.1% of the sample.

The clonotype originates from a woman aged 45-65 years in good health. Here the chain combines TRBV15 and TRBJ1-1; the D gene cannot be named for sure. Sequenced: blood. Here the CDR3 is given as CATSITPTRNTEAFF. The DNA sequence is TGTGCCACCAGCATTACGCCTACAAGGAACACTGAAGCTTTCTTT.